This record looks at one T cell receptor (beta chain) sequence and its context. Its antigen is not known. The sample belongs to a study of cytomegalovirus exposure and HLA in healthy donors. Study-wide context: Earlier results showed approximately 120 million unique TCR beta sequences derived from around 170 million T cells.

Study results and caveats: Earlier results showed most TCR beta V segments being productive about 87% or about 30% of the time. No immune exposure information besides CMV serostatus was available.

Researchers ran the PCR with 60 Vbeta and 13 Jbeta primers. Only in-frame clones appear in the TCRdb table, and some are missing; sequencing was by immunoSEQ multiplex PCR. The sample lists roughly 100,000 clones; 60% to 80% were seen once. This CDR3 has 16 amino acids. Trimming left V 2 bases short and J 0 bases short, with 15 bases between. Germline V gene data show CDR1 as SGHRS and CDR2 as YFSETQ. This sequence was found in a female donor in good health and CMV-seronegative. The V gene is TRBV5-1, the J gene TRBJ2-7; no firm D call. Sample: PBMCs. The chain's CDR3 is CASSFGSDGYSYEQYF. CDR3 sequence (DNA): TGCGCCAGCAGCTTTGGATCAGACGGGTACTCCTACGAGCAGTACTTC.